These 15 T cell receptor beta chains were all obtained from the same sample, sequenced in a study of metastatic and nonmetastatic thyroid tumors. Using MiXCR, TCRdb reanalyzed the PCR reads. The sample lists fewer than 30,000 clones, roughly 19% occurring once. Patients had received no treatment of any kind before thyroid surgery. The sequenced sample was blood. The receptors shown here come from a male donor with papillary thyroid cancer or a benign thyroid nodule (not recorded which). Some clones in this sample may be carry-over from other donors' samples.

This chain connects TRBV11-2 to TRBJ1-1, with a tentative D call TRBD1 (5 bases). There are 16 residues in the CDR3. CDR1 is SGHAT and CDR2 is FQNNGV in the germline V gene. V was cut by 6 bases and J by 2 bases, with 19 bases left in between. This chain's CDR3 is CASRYGPGYGNTEAFF. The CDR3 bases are TGTGCCAGCAGATACGGCCCAGGGTATGGAAACACTGAAGCTTTCTTT.

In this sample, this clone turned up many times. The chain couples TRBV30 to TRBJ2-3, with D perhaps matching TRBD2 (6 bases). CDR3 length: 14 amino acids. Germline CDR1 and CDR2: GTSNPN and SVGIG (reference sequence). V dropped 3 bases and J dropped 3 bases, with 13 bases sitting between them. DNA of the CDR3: TGTGCCTGGAGCGTAGCGGAGACGACAGATACGCAGTATTTT. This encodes CAWSVAETTDTQYF.

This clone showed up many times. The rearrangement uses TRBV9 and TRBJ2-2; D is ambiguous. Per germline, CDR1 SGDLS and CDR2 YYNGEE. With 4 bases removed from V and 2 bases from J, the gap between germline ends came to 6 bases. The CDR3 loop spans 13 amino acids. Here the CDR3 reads CASSLSNTGELFF. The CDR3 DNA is TGTGCCAGCAGCCTTAGTAACACCGGGGAGCTGTTTTTT.

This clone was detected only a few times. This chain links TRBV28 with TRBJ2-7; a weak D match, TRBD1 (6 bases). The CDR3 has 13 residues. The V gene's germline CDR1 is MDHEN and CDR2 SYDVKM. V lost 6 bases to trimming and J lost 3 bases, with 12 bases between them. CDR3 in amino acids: CASSVQGHYEQYF. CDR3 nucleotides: TGTGCCAGCAGCGTACAGGGACACTACGAGCAGTACTTC.

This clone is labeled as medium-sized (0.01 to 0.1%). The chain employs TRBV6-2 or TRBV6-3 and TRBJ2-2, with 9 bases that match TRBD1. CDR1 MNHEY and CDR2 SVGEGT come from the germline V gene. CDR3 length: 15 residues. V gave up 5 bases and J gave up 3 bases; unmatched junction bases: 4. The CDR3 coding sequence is TGTGCCAGCAGTATACAGGGGGCAGACACCGGGGAGCTGTTTTTT. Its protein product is CASSIQGADTGELFF.

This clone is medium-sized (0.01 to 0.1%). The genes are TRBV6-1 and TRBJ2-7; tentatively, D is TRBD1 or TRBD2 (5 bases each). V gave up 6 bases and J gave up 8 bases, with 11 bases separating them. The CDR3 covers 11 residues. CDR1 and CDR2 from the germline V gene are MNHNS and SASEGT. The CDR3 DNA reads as TGTGCCAGCAGAACCGGGGCGCAGCAGTACTTC. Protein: CASRTGAQQYF.

This chain's CDR3 is CASSMGRSREQYF. As DNA, the CDR3 is TGTGCCAGCAGCATGGGCCGCTCGAGGGAGCAGTACTTC. The V gene is TRBV11-3, the J gene TRBJ2-7; no definite D call. Trimming pared 5 bases from V and 7 bases from J, leaving 15 bases between. In germline, CDR1 is SGHNT, CDR2 YENEEA. CDR3 length: 13 amino acids.

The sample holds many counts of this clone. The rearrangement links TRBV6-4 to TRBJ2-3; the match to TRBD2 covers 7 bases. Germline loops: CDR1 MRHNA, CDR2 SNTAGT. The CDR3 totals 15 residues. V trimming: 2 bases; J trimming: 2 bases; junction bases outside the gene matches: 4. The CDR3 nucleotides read TGTGCCAGCAGTGACAAAGCGGGAACCACAGATACGCAGTATTTT. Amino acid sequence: CASSDKAGTTDTQYF.

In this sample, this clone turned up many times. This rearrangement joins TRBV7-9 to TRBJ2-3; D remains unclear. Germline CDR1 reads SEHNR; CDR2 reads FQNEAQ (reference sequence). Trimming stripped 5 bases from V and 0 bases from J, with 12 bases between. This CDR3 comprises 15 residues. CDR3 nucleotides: TGTGCCAGCAGCCCCGGAGCCGCCAGCACAGATACGCAGTATTTT. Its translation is CASSPGAASTDTQYF.

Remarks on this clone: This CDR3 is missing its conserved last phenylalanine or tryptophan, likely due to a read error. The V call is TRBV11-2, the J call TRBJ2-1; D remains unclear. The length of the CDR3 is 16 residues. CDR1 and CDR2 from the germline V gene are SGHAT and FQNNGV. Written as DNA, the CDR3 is TGTGCCAGCAGCTTCACTGGAGCGAACTCCTACTATGAGCAGTTCGTC. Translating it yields CASSFTGANSYYEQFV.

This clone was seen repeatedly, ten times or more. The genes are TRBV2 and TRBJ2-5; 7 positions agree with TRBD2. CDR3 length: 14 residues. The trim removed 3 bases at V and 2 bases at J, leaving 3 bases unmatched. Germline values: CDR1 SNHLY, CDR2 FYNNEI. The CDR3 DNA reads TGTGCCAGCAGTGAGCGGGAGTCGCAAGAGACCCAGTACTTC. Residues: CASSERESQETQYF.

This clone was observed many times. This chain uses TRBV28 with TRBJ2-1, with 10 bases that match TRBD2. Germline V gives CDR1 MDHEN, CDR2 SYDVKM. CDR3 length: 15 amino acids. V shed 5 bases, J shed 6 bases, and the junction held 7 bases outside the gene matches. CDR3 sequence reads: CASSRAGGPLNEQFF. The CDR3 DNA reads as TGTGCCAGCAGTAGAGCGGGAGGGCCCCTCAATGAGCAGTTCTTC. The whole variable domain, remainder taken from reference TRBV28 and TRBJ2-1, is DVKVTQSSRYLVKRTGEKVFLECVQDMDHENMFWYRQDPGLGLRLIYFSYDVKMKEKGDIPEGYSVSREKKERFSLILESASTNQTSMYLCASSRAGGPLNEQFFGPGTRLTVL.

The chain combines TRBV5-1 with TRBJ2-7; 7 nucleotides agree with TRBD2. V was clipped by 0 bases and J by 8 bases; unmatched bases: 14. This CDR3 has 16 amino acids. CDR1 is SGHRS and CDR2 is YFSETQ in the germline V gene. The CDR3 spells CASSLAAGGTAYKQYF. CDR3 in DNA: TGCGCCAGCAGCTTGGCGGCCGGGGGGACCGCGTACAAGCAGTACTTC.

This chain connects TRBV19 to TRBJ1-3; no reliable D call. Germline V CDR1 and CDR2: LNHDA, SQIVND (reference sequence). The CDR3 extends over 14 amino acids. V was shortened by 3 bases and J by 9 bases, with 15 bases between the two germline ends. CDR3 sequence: CASSMALSRTTIYF. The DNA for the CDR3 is TGTGCCAGTAGTATGGCCCTCTCTCGAACCACCATATATTTT.

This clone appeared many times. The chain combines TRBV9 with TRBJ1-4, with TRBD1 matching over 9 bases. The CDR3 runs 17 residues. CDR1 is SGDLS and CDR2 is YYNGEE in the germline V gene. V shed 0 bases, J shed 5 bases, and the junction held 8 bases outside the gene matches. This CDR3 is CASSVGSLTGGNEKLFF. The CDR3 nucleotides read TGTGCCAGCAGCGTAGGTTCTCTGACAGGGGGAAATGAAAAACTGTTTTTT.